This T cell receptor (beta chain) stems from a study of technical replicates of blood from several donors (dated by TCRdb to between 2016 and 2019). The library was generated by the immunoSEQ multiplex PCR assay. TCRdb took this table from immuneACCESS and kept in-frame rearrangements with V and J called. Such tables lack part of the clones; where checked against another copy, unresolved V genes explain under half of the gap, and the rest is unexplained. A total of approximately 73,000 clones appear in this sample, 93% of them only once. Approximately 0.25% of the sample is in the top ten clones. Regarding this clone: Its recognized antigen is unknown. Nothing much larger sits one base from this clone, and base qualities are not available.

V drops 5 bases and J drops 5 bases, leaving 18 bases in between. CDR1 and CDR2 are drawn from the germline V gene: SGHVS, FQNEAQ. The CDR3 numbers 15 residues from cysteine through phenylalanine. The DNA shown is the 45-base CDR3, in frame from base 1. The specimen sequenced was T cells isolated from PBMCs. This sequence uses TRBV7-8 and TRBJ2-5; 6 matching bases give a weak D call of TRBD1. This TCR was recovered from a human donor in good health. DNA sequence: TGTGCCAGCAGCGCCGACAGGCTACGGAGGGAGACCCAGTACTTC. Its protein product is CASSADRLRRETQYF.